Detailed here is one T cell receptor (beta chain). The J segment lost 4 bases and the V segment lost 10 bases, leaving 17 bases of the junction unmatched. The CDR3 covers 16 residues. Looked up from germline, CDR1 is SNHLY and CDR2 is FYNNEI. As handled by the study authors: It was from reference gene primer amplification that nucleated cell counts were estimated. The assay was immunoSEQ multiplex PCR, and TCRdb's table has in-frame clones only and misses some. D and trimming come from the DNA, and the V and J calls and clone size come from that table. Of tens of thousands of clones in the sample, approximately 90% were seen once. The entry originates in a study of blood T cell repertoires in COVID-19. About the research overall: The United States, Italy and Spain provided the acute and convalescent COVID-19 samples. The analysed material was cDNA or gDNA that came from T cells, B-cell-depleted T cells, or PBMCs.

The chain recombines TRBV2 with TRBJ2-7; TRBD1 aligns across 9 bases. Specimen: peripheral blood. The receptor was derived from a woman over 75 with acute or convalescent COVID-19. Written as DNA, the CDR3 is TGTGCCACCATAACAAGACCGGGACAGGGAGTGTACGAGCAGTACTTC. Translation gives CATITRPGQGVYEQYF.